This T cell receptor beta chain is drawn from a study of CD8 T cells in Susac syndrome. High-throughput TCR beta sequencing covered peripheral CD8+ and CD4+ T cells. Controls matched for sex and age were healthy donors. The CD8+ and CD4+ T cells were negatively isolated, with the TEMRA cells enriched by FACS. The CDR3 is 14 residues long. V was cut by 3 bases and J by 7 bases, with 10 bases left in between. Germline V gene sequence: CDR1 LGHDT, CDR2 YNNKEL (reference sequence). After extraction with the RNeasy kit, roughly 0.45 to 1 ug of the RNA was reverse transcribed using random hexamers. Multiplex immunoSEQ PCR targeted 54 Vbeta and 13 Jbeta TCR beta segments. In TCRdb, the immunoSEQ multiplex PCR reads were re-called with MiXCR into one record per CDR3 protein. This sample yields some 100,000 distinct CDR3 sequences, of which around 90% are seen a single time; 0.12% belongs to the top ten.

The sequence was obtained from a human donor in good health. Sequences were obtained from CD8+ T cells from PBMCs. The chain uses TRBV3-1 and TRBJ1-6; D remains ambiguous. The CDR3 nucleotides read TGTGCCAGCAGCCAGCCCCAGGAGAATTCACCCCTCCACTTT. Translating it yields CASSQPQENSPLHF. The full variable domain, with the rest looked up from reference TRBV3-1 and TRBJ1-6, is DTAVSQTPKYLVTQMGNDKSIKCEQNLGHDTMYWYKQDSKKFLKIMFSYNNKELIINETVPNRFSPKSPDKAHLNLHINSLELGDSAVYFCASSQPQENSPLHFGNGTRLTVT.